This TCR beta chain was identified in a study of response to subunit inactivated influenza vaccine. Study results and caveats: T cells newly recruited by each seasonal influenza vaccination are few, the authors suggested.

V lost 6 bases to trimming and J lost 8 bases, with 16 bases between them. This CDR3 has 13 residues. Germline loops: CDR1 MNHEY, CDR2 SMNVEV (reference sequence). TCRdb re-derived calls from the RT-PCR reads in MiXCR, one entry per CDR3 protein. The data hold more than 550,000 distinct CDR3 sequences, with approximately 12% observed a single time. This clonotype was observed a few times. What it recognizes is unknown. The receptor was isolated from a man aged 50 to 59 who received an inactivated influenza vaccine. The material sequenced was PBMCs from blood, taken on the day of vaccination. The chain joins TRBV27 to TRBJ1-2; D gene ambiguous. CDR3 sequence: CASRGGEVYGYTF. The CDR3 nucleotides are TGTGCCAGCAGGGGAGGTGAAGTCTACGGCTACACCTTC.